The T cell receptor (beta chain) under discussion was sequenced for a study of blood T cell repertoires in COVID-19. Study summary: Nucleic acid was either cDNA or gDNA, and it came from T cells, B-cell-depleted T cells, or PBMCs.

This clone appeared a single time. Germline V gives CDR1 SGHDT, CDR2 YYEEEE. V lost 3 bases, J lost 4 bases, and 12 bases stayed unmatched. This CDR3 comprises 16 residues. Libraries were prepared by immunoSEQ multiplex PCR; TCRdb keeps only in-frame clonotypes and omits some of them. The sample gives nearly 250,000 clones, 75% to 85% of which show up once; 8.5% to 9.5% is in the top ten. This sequence joins TRBV5-6 and TRBJ2-5, with 7 bases matching TRBD1. Source material: PBMCs or T cells enriched from blood (not recorded which). The source of this sequence is a woman in her fifties or sixties with acute COVID-19. The CDR3 coding sequence is TGTGCCAGCAGCTGGAGCGGCCCGACAGGGTTAGAGACCCAGTACTTC. Encoded protein: CASSWSGPTGLETQYF.